Included here is one TCR beta chain sequence, with context. Naive CD8 isolation took CD45RO-negative cells positively selected for CCR7 and excluded terminally differentiated effector memory CD45RA+ cells. Sequencing used immunoSEQ multiplex PCR; TCRdb keeps in-frame clones, though not all of them. The sample lists about 2.1 million clones; 90% to 95% were seen once. The sample is drawn from a study of shared clonotypes between healthy human individuals. This CDR3 is 16 amino acids long. The V gene lost 7 bases and the J gene lost 3 bases, with 21 bases spanning the gap. CDR1 is MDHEN and CDR2 is SYDVKM in the germline V gene.

This sequence originates from a man aged 18-30 years in good health. Some clones in this sample may be carry-over from other donors' samples. This rearrangement joins TRBV28 to TRBJ2-5; the D gene is possibly TRBD1 (5 bases). The sample was naive CD8+ T cells from PBMCs. CDR3 DNA: TGTGCCAGCACCTTGTGGTCTCGTGGGGCGAAAGAGACCCAGTACTTC. Its protein product is CASTLWSRGAKETQYF.